This T cell receptor (beta chain) is drawn from a study of OX40 agonist ivuxolimab in advanced cancers. For context, the study as a whole: Ivuxolimab was an agonistic, fully human IgG2 monoclonal antibody directed against OX40 (CD134), a costimulatory receptor. The paper reports the monotherapy dose-escalation portion (N = 52 patients) of the phase I ivuxolimab trial. Of the 50 or so patients in dose escalation, some 20 had hepatocellular carcinoma, some 15 had melanoma, 9 had renal cell carcinoma and 9 had head and neck cancer. Intravenous ivuxolimab was administered to patients every 2 weeks at six dose levels: 0.01, 0.1, 0.3, 1.5, 3 and 10 mg/kg. Partial responses occurred in three dose-escalation patients, of whom one had hepatocellular carcinoma and two had cutaneous melanoma. The point of sequencing TCRbeta in the periphery was to test whether ivuxolimab changed TCR sequence diversity and drove clonal T-cell expansion. The dose-escalation cohort was 82.7% male with a mean age of about 60 years, ranging from about 20 to 85. Patients were allowed to have had prior anti-PD-1, anti-PD-L1 or anti-CTLA-4 therapy, and 30% to 40% of the dose-escalation patients had previously received checkpoint inhibitors.

Unmatched junction bases come to 8, with V trimmed by 7 bases and J by 3 bases. Per the germline V gene, SQVTM is the CDR1 and ANQGSEA is the CDR2. Spanning cysteine to phenylalanine, the CDR3 consists of 14 amino acids. Only the CDR3 part of the read is kept: 42 bases, read in frame from the first base. Genomic DNA was extracted from sorted cells for sequencing of the TCRbeta CDR3 region. The immunoSEQ Assay was used to sequence the TCRbeta CDR3 regions. Sourced from immuneACCESS, this table was stored by TCRdb with only in-frame sequences that have V and J called. A share of the clones is absent; for the studies checked, an unresolved V gene accounts for under half, and the remainder has no known explanation. The sample yields 45,000 to 65,000 clones; approximately 85% were counted once. The ten biggest clones cover approximately 10% of the sample. Patients with autoimmune disease history or receiving systemic immunosuppression were excluded from the trial. Peripheral blood for TCR sequencing was collected from all dose cohorts at baseline, on cycle 4 day 1, and on cycle 7 day 1. The samples were taken from a phase I, first-in-human, multicenter, open-label dose-escalation trial of ivuxolimab. The trial enrolled adults with locally advanced or metastatic head and neck squamous cell, hepatocellular, melanoma or renal cell carcinoma. Before TCR sequencing, CD4+ and CD8+ T cells were separately sorted from peripheral blood.

What the study reported, not specific to this receptor: The antigen specificity of the clonally expanded peripheral T cells was not determined. At doses of 0.1 to 3.0 mg/kg, clonal expansion of both CD4+ and CD8+ T cells in blood was seen between baseline and week 6. Low levels of normalized T-cell clonal expansion were also shown by some nonresponding patients. After ivuxolimab, expanded clones were on average more numerous among CD8+ T cells than among CD4+ T cells. Partial responders in the 0.1-3.0 mg/kg groups had among the lowest normalized peripheral clonal expansion, especially among CD8+ T cells.

As to this clone: Which antigen it targets is not known. No clone much larger than this one lies a single base away; base qualities are absent.

The rearrangement combines TRBV29-1 with TRBJ2-3; TRBD2 matches 9 bases in the middle. The source was CD4+ or CD8+ T cells sorted from blood, collected in a trial of the OX40 agonist ivuxolimab. The sequence came from an adult with an advanced solid tumor such as melanoma, head and neck, liver or kidney cancer. The nucleotide sequence reads as follows: TGCAGCGACCAGACTAGCGGATATACAGATACGCAGTATTTT. This is translated as CSDQTSGYTDTQYF.